This T cell receptor (beta chain) came from a study of T cell responses to AZD1222 COVID-19 vaccine. V dropped 3 bases and J dropped 14; count of bases not matched to a gene: 7. This CDR3 region has 13 residues. Germline V gene lookup returns CDR1 MGHRA and CDR2 YSYEKL. Sequencing used immunoSEQ multiplex PCR; TCRdb keeps in-frame clones, though not all of them. The sample consists of around 150,000 clones, about 92% of them appearing once. Specimen: peripheral blood, collected 28 days after the second AZD1222 dose. The chain recombines TRBV4-1 with TRBJ1-6, with 7 bases aligning to TRBD1. This receptor was taken from an adult who received the AZD1222 COVID-19 vaccine. This CDR3 reads CASSQRQGSSLHF. The DNA of the CDR3 is TGCGCCAGCAGCCAGAGACAGGGTAGTTCCCTCCACTTT.